The 9 T cell receptor beta chains below all came from one sample that was sequenced in a study of vaccination and CD4 T cells after COVID-19. Sequencing of DNA taken from cultured CD4+ T cells relied on the Oncomine TCR Beta short-read assay. TCRdb itself ran the PCR reads through MiXCR, one entry per CDR3 protein. The repertoire holds more than 9,500 distinct CDR3 sequences, approximately 60% seen once, with roughly 10% in the top ten. Antigen specificity for these receptors is unknown. Regarding treatment: roughly ten-day PBMC culture with coronavirus spike peptide pools or control peptides (ViraFEST assay). Sequences were obtained from CD4+ T cells from blood, cultured in vitro. These receptors were obtained from a human donor who had recovered from COVID-19.

The chain combines TRBV19 with TRBJ1-1, with TRBD1 as a possible D gene (6 bases). CDR1 is LNHDA, CDR2 SQIVND, per germline (reference sequence). The CDR3 spans 17 residues. V lost 6 bases to trimming and J lost 3 bases, with 23 bases between them. DNA for the CDR3: TGTGCCAGTAGGGCCGGGACAACCAAACCGGCGGACACTGAAGCTTTCTTT. Its protein is CASRAGTTKPADTEAFF.

In this sample, this clonotype turned up a few times. The chain uses TRBV21-1 and TRBJ2-5; TRBD2, the D gene given by the table, was not confirmed from the DNA. TRBV21-1 is given as a pseudogene. This CDR3 region has 17 residues. This chain's CDR3 is CASSKGSRGTTQETQYF. The CDR3 nucleotides read TGTGCCAGCAGCAAAGGGTCACGCGGGACTACCCAAGAGACCCAGTACTTC.

The chain links TRBV2 to TRBJ1-5, with unresolved D. The CDR3 totals 14 residues. V was shortened by 6 bases and J by 0 bases, with 9 bases between the two germline ends. Per germline, CDR1 SNHLY and CDR2 FYNNEI. The CDR3 sequence: CASRSYSSNQPQHF. DNA of the CDR3: TGTGCCAGCAGGAGTTACAGTAGCAATCAGCCCCAGCATTTT.

The V and J genes are TRBV28 and TRBJ2-3, with 13 bases matching TRBD2. J was trimmed by 2 bases and V by 5 bases; bases with no gene match: 7. This CDR3 contains 17 residues. Germline loops: CDR1 MDHEN, CDR2 SYDVKM. CDR3 sequence: CASSGIGLAGDTDTQYF. The CDR3 region has the DNA TGTGCCAGCAGTGGGATCGGACTAGCGGGGGACACAGATACGCAGTATTTT.

This chain links TRBV5-1 with TRBJ1-2; 10 nucleotides agree with TRBD1. The junction had 9 bases not matched to a gene; V was cut back by 4 bases and J by 6 bases. In germline, CDR1 is SGHRS, CDR2 YFSETQ. This CDR3 is 15 amino acids long. The CDR3 DNA sequence: TGCGCCAGCAGCCCTATGGACGGGACAGGGGATGGCTACACCTTC. Its protein is CASSPMDGTGDGYTF.

This clonotype has just a few counts. The chain recombines TRBV15 with TRBJ1-2; the D gene is possibly TRBD1 (5 bases). Looked up from germline, CDR1 is LNHNV and CDR2 is YYDKDF (reference sequence). The length of the CDR3 is 14 residues. The ends were cut back, 3 bases at V and 6 bases at J, with 14 bases in the middle. The CDR3 coding sequence is TGTGCCACCAGCAGGAGGGGATTGAACCATGGCTACACCTTC. It codes for CATSRRGLNHGYTF.

Points on this clonotype: With a far larger clone one base away, a read error is the likely cause. This rearrangement joins TRBV11-2 to TRBJ1-6; D is perhaps TRBD1 (5 bases). Trimming removed 6 bases from V and 7 bases from J, with 19 bases in between. The CDR3 has 16 residues. Germline CDR1 is SGHAT and CDR2 is FQNNGV. The chain's CDR3 is CASSFSQETGNSPLHF. The CDR3 DNA is TGTGCCAGCAGTTTCTCACAGGAGACGGGAAATTCACCCCTCCACTTT.

This clonotype appeared a few times. The chain couples TRBV7-6 to TRBJ2-7; 7 bases fit TRBD1. CDR3 length: 14 amino acids. Trimming took 4 bases from V and 3 from J; bases not matched to a gene: 6. Germline CDR1 SGHVS, CDR2 FNYEAQ. The CDR3 loop reads CASSSRDSSYEQYF. CDR3 nucleotides: TGTGCCAGCAGCTCCCGGGACAGTAGCTACGAGCAGTACTTC. Filled out from reference TRBV7-6 and TRBJ2-7, the complete variable domain reads GAGVSQSPRYKVTKRGQDVALRCDPISGHVSLYWYRQALGQGPEFLTYFNYEAQQDKSGLPNDRFSAERPEGSISTLTIQRTEQRDSAMYRCASSSRDSSYEQYFGPGTRLTVT.

V is TRBV12-3 or TRBV12-4 and J is TRBJ1-1; the D is unclear. The ends were cut back, 2 bases at V and 1 base at J, with 5 bases in the middle. The CDR3 contains 13 residues. In nucleotides, the CDR3 is TGTGCCAGCAGTTTATCCCAGAACACTGAAGCTTTCTTT. Translating it yields CASSLSQNTEAFF.